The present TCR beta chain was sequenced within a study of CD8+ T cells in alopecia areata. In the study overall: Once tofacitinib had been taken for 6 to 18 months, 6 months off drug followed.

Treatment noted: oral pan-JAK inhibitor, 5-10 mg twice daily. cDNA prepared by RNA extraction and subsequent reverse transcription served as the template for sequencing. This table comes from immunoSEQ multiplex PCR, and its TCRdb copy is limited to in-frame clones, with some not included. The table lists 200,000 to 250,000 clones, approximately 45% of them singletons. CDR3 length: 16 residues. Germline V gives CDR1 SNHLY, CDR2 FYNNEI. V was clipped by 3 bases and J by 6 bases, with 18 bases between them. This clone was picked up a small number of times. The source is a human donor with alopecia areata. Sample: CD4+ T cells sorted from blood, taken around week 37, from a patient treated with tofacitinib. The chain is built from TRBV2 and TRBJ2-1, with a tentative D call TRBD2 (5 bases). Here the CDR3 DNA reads TGTGCCAGCAGTGAGGGTGCGGGCTTTGCCAGCAATGAGCAGTTCTTC. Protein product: CASSEGAGFASNEQFF.